A selection of T cell receptor beta chains follows, all from one sample in a study of blood T cell repertoires in COVID-19. The assay was immunoSEQ multiplex PCR, and TCRdb's table has in-frame clones only and misses some. The sample records some 120,000 clones, around four fifths being singletons. Sample: peripheral blood. The receptor set was obtained from a man older than 75 with COVID-19, enrolled during active disease. Each CDR3 is given with its conserved first and last residue.

V	J	CDR3
TRBV11-3	TRBJ2-1	CASSFAGASYNEQFF
TRBV30	TRBJ2-1	CAWTPGLVYNEQFF
TRBV7-9	TRBJ1-4	CASSRAGDEKLFF
TRBV6-2/TRBV6-3	TRBJ2-7	CASSYSRWNYEQYF
TRBV29-1	TRBJ1-1	CSVADRGWGEAFF
TRBV7-3	TRBJ1-5	CASSLARDSNQPQHF
TRBV28	TRBJ1-2	CASSLIVRRGGGYTF
TRBV4-1	TRBJ2-7	CASSPYRTGLGRYEQYF
TRBV7-9	TRBJ1-1	CASSLEAGWAFF
TRBV10-3	TRBJ2-2	CAISESGTGGKNGELFF
TRBV11-2	TRBJ2-7	CASSFPAGAAYEQYF
TRBV4-2	TRBJ2-3	CASSQGRGGPTDTQYF
TRBV6-6	TRBJ1-2	CASSSGLEDYGYTF
TRBV28	TRBJ2-7	CASRRTGTSYEQYF
TRBV18	TRBJ2-3	CASSPRQLAGGLDTQYF
TRBV27	TRBJ2-5	CASSLWASKETQYF
TRBV10-3	TRBJ2-7	CAISETPRDEQYF
TRBV2	TRBJ1-3	CASSVLVGGRGGNTIYF
TRBV5-4	TRBJ1-1	CASSPIKQGETEAFF
TRBV7-3	TRBJ1-1	CASSSRGNTEAFF
TRBV3-1/TRBV3-2	TRBJ1-3	CASSQGARNTIYF
TRBV18	TRBJ1-4	CASSPPSGGGGNEKLFF
TRBV11-2	TRBJ1-2	CASSLDPLNYGYTF
TRBV3-1/TRBV3-2	TRBJ2-1	CASSPMGGGNEQFF
TRBV3-1/TRBV3-2	TRBJ2-1	CASSRAAYNEQFF
TRBV2	TRBJ2-1	CASSESVVEIGYNEQFF
TRBV29-1	TRBJ1-1	CSPSRQGNTEAFF
TRBV20-1	TRBJ2-7	CSASLMREQYF
TRBV4-1	TRBJ1-5	CASSPGQTNSNQPQHF
TRBV18	TRBJ2-1	CASSPGPRGDEQFF
TRBV20-1	TRBJ1-2	CSASALGPGQGGGYTF
TRBV29-1	TRBJ2-2	CSALGRRTNTGELFF
TRBV5-8	TRBJ2-3	CASSSLAGTDTQYF
TRBV28	TRBJ1-2	CASSSIGGTNYGYTF
TRBV24-1	TRBJ1-5	CATSDPTVPLGSNQPQHF
TRBV10-3	TRBJ2-5	CAISETFSLGTGGRETQYF
TRBV28	TRBJ2-7	CASSYGQGVYEQYF
TRBV7-3	TRBJ2-3	CASSLVFTDTQYF
TRBV6-5	TRBJ2-2	CATDTKTGELFF